This T cell receptor (beta chain) was sequenced during a study of cytomegalovirus exposure and HLA in healthy donors. The overall study: About 85 million unique TCR sequences came from HLA-typed donors in an early release. Of the donors genotyped, approximately 410 in all, about 80% fell in the Caucasian-associated ancestry cluster. General study results and limits: Later on, a genetic analysis was performed. It linked a missense variant in DCLRE1C with V- and J-gene trimming of TCR beta. A prior analysis recorded that most TCR beta V segments were productive about 90% or about 30% of the time.

Worth noting for this clone: Its antigen is unidentified.

13 Jbeta primers and 60 Vbeta primers were used for the PCR. Generated by immunoSEQ multiplex PCR, the TCRdb table keeps only in-frame clones and is missing some. The sample includes roughly 120,000 clones. The origin of this receptor is a man aged 35 to 55 in good health and CMV-seronegative. Sequencing used PBMCs.

The chain's CDR3 is CASTRGGAANEKLFF. CDR3 in DNA: TGTGCCAGCACCCGAGGGGGGGCCGCTAATGAAAAACTGTTTTTT. V gene TRBV6-1 combines with J gene TRBJ1-4; possibly TRBD1 for D (6 bases). This CDR3 has 15 residues. Germline values: CDR1 MNHNS, CDR2 SASEGT. The V gene lost 7 bases and the J gene lost 3 bases, with 15 bases spanning the gap.